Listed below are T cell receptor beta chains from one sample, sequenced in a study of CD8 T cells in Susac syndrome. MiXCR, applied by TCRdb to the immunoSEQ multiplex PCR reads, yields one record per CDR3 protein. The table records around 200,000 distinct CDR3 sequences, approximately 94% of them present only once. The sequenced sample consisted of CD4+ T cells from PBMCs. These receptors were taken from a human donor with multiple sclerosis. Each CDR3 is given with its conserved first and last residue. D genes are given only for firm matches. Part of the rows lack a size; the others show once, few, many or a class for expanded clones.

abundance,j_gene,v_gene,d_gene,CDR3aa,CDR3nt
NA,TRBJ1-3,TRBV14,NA,CASSPSSGNTIYF,TGTGCCAGCAGTCCCAGCTCTGGAAACACCATATATTTT
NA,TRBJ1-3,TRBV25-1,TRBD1,CASSDADVDRFGNTIYF,TGTGCCAGCAGTGACGCCGACGTGGACAGGTTCGGAAACACCATATATTTT
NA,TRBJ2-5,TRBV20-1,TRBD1,CSAVTGGGETQYF,TGCAGTGCGGTCACAGGGGGAGGAGAGACCCAGTACTTC
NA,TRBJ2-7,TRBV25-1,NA,CASRFRVKQYF,TGTGCCAGCAGATTCAGGGTGAAGCAGTACTTC
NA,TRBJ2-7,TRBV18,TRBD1,CASSPPTGVYEQYF,TGTGCCAGCTCACCGCCGACAGGGGTTTACGAGCAGTACTTC
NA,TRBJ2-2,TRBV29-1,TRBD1,CSVGNRGLTGELFF,TGCAGCGTTGGAAACAGGGGGCTGACCGGGGAGCTGTTTTTT
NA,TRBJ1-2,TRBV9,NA,CASSPGTALGNGYTF,TGTGCCAGCAGCCCTGGGACGGCCTTGGGAAATGGCTACACCTTC
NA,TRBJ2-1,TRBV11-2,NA,CASSLGIPNEQFF,TGTGCCAGCAGCTTAGGGATCCCGAATGAGCAGTTCTTC
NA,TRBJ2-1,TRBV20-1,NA,CSAPEGDHNEQFF,TGCAGTGCACCAGAGGGGGACCACAATGAGCAGTTCTTC
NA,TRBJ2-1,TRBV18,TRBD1,CASSRDRGGGEQFF,TGTGCCAGCTCCCGGGACAGGGGAGGAGGGGAGCAGTTCTTC
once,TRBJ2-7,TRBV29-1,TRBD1,CSVSGTGGYEQYF,TGCAGCGTTTCCGGGACAGGGGGTTACGAGCAGTACTTC
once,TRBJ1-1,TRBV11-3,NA,CASSLEGSAEAFF,TGTGCCAGCAGCTTGGAGGGGTCGGCTGAAGCTTTCTTT
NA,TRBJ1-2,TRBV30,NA,CAWSESVLGYTF,TGTGCCTGGAGTGAAAGTGTACTTGGCTACACCTTC
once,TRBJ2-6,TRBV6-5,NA,CASSYSLDGANVLTF,TGTGCCAGCAGTTACTCGCTCGATGGGGCCAACGTCCTGACTTTC
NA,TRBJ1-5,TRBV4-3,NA,CASSQDVGSNQPQHF,TGCGCCAGCAGCCAAGATGTGGGTAGCAATCAGCCCCAGCATTTT